This T cell receptor beta chain came from a study of blood T cell repertoires in COVID-19 (dated by TCRdb to 2019 to 2021). Context from the whole study: The collaborator samples originated in the United States, Italy and Spain and spanned the acute and convalescent phases of COVID-19. Samples were obtained from the ongoing ImmuneRACE study (first 160 participants) and from approximately 1,200 subjects provided by 6 global collaborators. The repertoires were made available in a free public database intended to serve as a resource for research on the immune response to SARS-CoV-2. Where HLA class I and class II types were available, the types were taken from metadata supplied by the sample provider, not from assay-based typing. The prospective study material was composed of cDNA or gDNA derived from T cells, B-cell-depleted T cells, or PBMCs. Deeply sampled blood TCRbeta repertoires from subjects exposed to, actively infected with, or recovered from COVID-19 were included in the dataset. Sample metadata almost always included a de-identified subject ID, COVID-19 status, age in years and sex. Overall study outcomes, separate from this receptor: The amount of clinical and demographic metadata varied by source and participant and was provided uncurated.

TCRbeta CDR3 regions were amplified from genomic DNA by means of the immunoSEQ Assay, a bias-controlled multiplex PCR. Per the source publication's procedure: The number of nucleated cells in each sample was estimated by amplification of reference gene primers within the assay. To quantify the absolute abundance of each unique TCRbeta CDR3 rearrangement, sequence reads were collapsed and filtered. For each sample, productive Simpson clonality was calculated as the square root of Simpson's diversity index across productive rearrangements. The source is immuneACCESS, and TCRdb retained only in-frame sequences with V and J called. Part of the clones is not carried over; for the studies checked, unresolved V genes explain less than half of this, and the remainder is unexplained. The V and J calls and clone size were taken over from that table, and D and trimming were inferred from the DNA. The sample profile shows some 150,000 clones; approximately 83% of them were found once. Together, the top ten hold approximately 8% of the sample.

At one collaborating source in Seattle, patients were enrolled during active infection and were followed longitudinally through the course of disease. The collaborating institutions used their own protocols to collect whole blood in K2EDTA tubes. For TCRbeta analysis, collaborators shipped samples in one of three forms: frozen whole blood, isolated PBMCs, or DNA extracted from either of those sample types. As regards this clone: Its specific antigen is unknown. Base qualities are missing; no much larger clone stands one base away.

CDR1 and CDR2, looked up from the germline V gene (reference sequence), are LNHDA and SQIVND. V is cut by 5 bases and J by 5 bases, and the space between the germline ends is 10 bases. The CDR3 measures 14 amino acids from cysteine to phenylalanine. The only DNA kept is the CDR3, 42 bases in frame from the first base. The source is an older woman with COVID-19, enrolled during active disease. Input material: peripheral blood. The sequence is built from TRBV19 and TRBJ1-6; TRBD1 might be the D gene, on 6 matching bases. The CDR3 here reads CASSLTGNNSPLHF. The sequenced DNA: TGTGCCAGTAGTCTAACAGGGAATAATTCACCCCTCCACTTT.